A single sample is the source of the 30 T cell receptor beta chains below, sequenced in a study of T cells after yellow fever vaccination (dated by TCRdb to between 2018 and 2021). What this sample's treatment or condition label stands for: live attenuated yellow fever vaccine strain. Library preparation was by 5' RACE. Sequencer: Illumina NovaSeq 6000. TCRdb cleaned the public reads at Q25 with fastp, built clones with MiXCR and kept in-frame beta chains. For every CDR3 protein sequence, its rows merge into one entry that carries the most common genes and DNA. The table for this sample lists under 350,000 distinct CDR3 sequences; about 4% of them were counted only once. Approximately 25% of the sample rests with the top ten. Source: PBMCs, taken 5 days after the yellow fever booster vaccination. These TCRs come from a man between 18 and 35 years old who received the YFV17D yellow fever vaccine.

This clonotype was observed many times. This chain connects TRBV29-1 to TRBJ2-5; D could derive from TRBD1 or TRBD2 (6 bases each). Trimming shortened V by 8 bases and J by 3 bases, and 16 bases separated the two germline ends. The CDR3 length is 13 residues. CDR1 is SQVTM and CDR2 is ANQGSEA in the germline V gene. The CDR3: CSTQRGAEETQYF. DNA of the CDR3: TGCAGCACCCAAAGGGGGGCGGAAGAGACCCAGTACTTC. The full variable domain, in which reference TRBV29-1 and TRBJ2-5 provide the parts outside the CDR3, is SAVISQKPSRDICQRGTSLTIQCQVDSQVTMMFWYRQQPGQSLTLIATANQGSEATYESGFVIDKFPISRPNLTFSTLTVSNMSPEDSSIYLCSTQRGAEETQYFGPGTRLLVL.

The V gene is TRBV5-1, the J gene TRBJ2-3; D might be TRBD2 (6 bases). The length of the CDR3 is 16 residues. The germline gives CDR1 SGHRS, CDR2 YFSETQ. Trimming removed 2 bases at V and 4 bases at J, with 17 bases between. This CDR3 reads CASSFVVLGGPDTQYF. CDR3 DNA sequence: TGCGCCAGCAGCTTCGTAGTTTTGGGAGGTCCAGATACGCAGTATTTT.

The CDR3 protein is CASSYRQGQGYNEQFF. The CDR3 DNA follows: TGTGCCAGCAGCTACAGACAGGGTCAGGGGTACAATGAGCAGTTCTTC. J is TRBJ2-1 and V is TRBV7-8; 7 bases fit TRBD1. V gave up 4 bases and J gave up 4 bases; unmatched junction bases: 10. Germline loops: CDR1 SGHVS, CDR2 FQNEAQ. The CDR3 spans 16 residues.

The chain is built from TRBV24-1 and TRBJ2-1, with 7 bases fitting TRBD2. CDR1 and CDR2 (germline): KGHDR, SFDVKD. This CDR3 is built from 15 residues. With 6 bases clipped from V and 7 bases from J, the junction kept 11 bases outside the gene matches. CDR3 bases: TGTGCCACCAGTTCAAGCGGGGACCTCGGGAATGAGCAGTTCTTC. Residues: CATSSSGDLGNEQFF.

This clonotype was counted between two and nine times. The V call is TRBV7-2, the J call TRBJ2-2, with 7 bases matching TRBD1. The J segment lost 1 base and the V segment lost 5 bases, leaving 7 bases of the junction unmatched. This CDR3 has 16 residues. CDR1 is SGHTA, CDR2 FQGNSA, per germline. The CDR3, as DNA: TGTGCCAGCAGCCGACTCCGGACAGGGAACACCGGGGAGCTGTTTTTT. Its protein is CASSRLRTGNTGELFF.

This clonotype was counted ten times or more. The J gene is TRBJ2-5, the V gene TRBV29-1; a weak D match, TRBD2 (6 bases). This CDR3 has 14 residues. V lost 8 bases, J lost 5 bases, and 21 bases lay in between. Germline V CDR1 and CDR2: SQVTM, ANQGSEA. Here the CDR3 reads CSYEERAGLETQYF. CDR3 in DNA: TGCAGCTACGAAGAGAGGGCGGGACTGGAGACCCAGTACTTC.

This CDR3 reads CASSWPSGANVLTF. Here the CDR3 DNA reads TGTGCCAGCAGCTGGCCCTCTGGGGCCAACGTCCTGACTTTC. The chain employs TRBV7-9 and TRBJ2-6; D ambiguous. The germline V and J ends were trimmed by 4 bases and 0 bases, with 4 bases remaining between them. The length of the CDR3 is 14 residues. CDR1 and CDR2 (germline): SEHNR, FQNEAQ (reference sequence).

In its sample, this clonotype was seen many times. V gene TRBV7-8 combines with J gene TRBJ2-1; the D gene is possibly TRBD2 (5 bases). The CDR3 consists of 13 residues. Germline V gene sequence: CDR1 SGHVS, CDR2 FQNEAQ. Trimming took off 1 base at V and 8 bases at J, with 9 bases between the two ends. This chain's CDR3 is CASSLGLGDEQFF. The CDR3 DNA sequence: TGTGCCAGCAGCTTAGGGTTGGGAGATGAGCAGTTCTTC.

The chain employs TRBV6-5 and TRBJ2-7, with unresolved D. V shed 6 bases and J shed 2 bases, with 14 bases lying between them. The length of the CDR3 is 14 residues. The V gene's germline CDR1 is MNHEY and CDR2 SVGAGI. CDR3 residues: CASSLPGAPYEQYF. The CDR3 nucleotides read TGTGCCAGCAGCCTACCGGGCGCTCCCTACGAGCAGTACTTC.

CDR3 sequence (DNA): TGTGCCAGCATAGTGGGACCTTTCACCGGGGAGCTGTTTTTT. Amino acids: CASIVGPFTGELFF. This sequence joins TRBV7-2 and TRBJ2-2; perhaps D is TRBD1 or TRBD2 (5 bases each). The V end was cut by 7 bases, the J end by 4 bases, with 13 bases between. CDR3 size: 14 residues. The V gene's germline CDR1 is SGHTA and CDR2 FQGNSA.

The chain couples TRBV7-9 to TRBJ2-7; no clear D gene. Germline loops: CDR1 SEHNR, CDR2 FQNEAQ (reference sequence). Trimming removed 2 bases at V and 8 bases at J, with 16 bases between. The CDR3 runs to 14 residues. This CDR3 is CASSLTQSDGKQYF. For the CDR3, the DNA is TGTGCCAGCAGCTTAACCCAATCGGACGGAAAGCAGTACTTC.

This chain joins TRBV24-1 and TRBJ2-1, with D perhaps assigned TRBD1 or TRBD2 (7 bases each). The V end lost 3 bases, the J end lost 8 bases, and 10 bases lay between the germline ends. Germline V gene data show CDR1 as KGHDR and CDR2 as SFDVKD. CDR3 length: 13 amino acids. CDR3 DNA: TGTGCCACCAGTGATGGGAGGGGGCATGAGCAGTTCTTC. It codes for CATSDGRGHEQFF.

Only a few counts were recorded for this clonotype. This rearrangement joins TRBV5-1 to TRBJ2-6, with D unresolved. V was shortened by 3 bases and J by 0 bases, with 10 bases between the two germline ends. CDR1 is SGHRS, CDR2 YFSETQ, per germline. The CDR3 contains 16 residues. The CDR3 nucleotides read TGCGCCAGCAGCTATGCCGACACCTCTGGGGCCAACGTCCTGACTTTC. Its protein product is CASSYADTSGANVLTF.

The sample holds a few counts of this clonotype. This chain uses TRBV5-6 with TRBJ1-2; D remains unclear. CDR1 is SGHDT and CDR2 is YYEEEE in the germline V gene. V was clipped by 4 bases and J by 3 bases, with 7 bases between them. The CDR3 consists of 12 residues. In nucleotides, the CDR3 is TGTGCCAGCAGCCGGACTTACTATGGCTACACCTTC. This encodes CASSRTYYGYTF.

This clonotype was counted between two and nine times. The chain combines TRBV27 with TRBJ2-3; D remains ambiguous. Trimming took off 5 bases at V and 3 bases at J, with 12 bases between the two ends. The CDR3 covers 14 residues. Germline values: CDR1 MNHEY, CDR2 SMNVEV (reference sequence). In nucleotides, the CDR3 is TGTGCCAGCAGTCCCTCAGCCCGAACAGATACGCAGTATTTT. It is translated as CASSPSARTDTQYF.

This clonotype was detected ten times or more. The V call is TRBV7-7, the J call TRBJ2-7; 7 positions match TRBD1. The length of the CDR3 is 15 residues. Germline loops: CDR1 SSHAT, CDR2 FNYEAQ (reference sequence). Germline trimming cut 5 bases from V and 3 bases from J; bases unmatched to any gene: 10. For the CDR3, the DNA is TGTGCCAGCAGCGATAGACGAGGGGGCATCTACGAGCAGTACTTC. This codes for CASSDRRGGIYEQYF. Using reference TRBV7-7 and TRBJ2-7 for the parts outside the CDR3, the full variable domain is GAGVSQSPRYKVTKRGQDVTLRCDPISSHATLYWYQQALGQGPEFLTYFNYEAQPDKSGLPSDRFSAERPEGSISTLTIQRTEQRDSAMYRCASSDRRGGIYEQYFGPGTRLTVT.

This clonotype was observed many times. This rearrangement joins TRBV5-1 to TRBJ2-5, with D perhaps matching TRBD1 (6 bases). The V end was cut by 2 bases, the J end by 2 bases, with 13 bases between. The length of the CDR3 is 15 residues. From germline, CDR1 is SGHRS and CDR2 YFSETQ. The CDR3 DNA reads TGCGCCAGCAGCTTCGCTGGACAGATACAAGAGACCCAGTACTTC. Encoded protein: CASSFAGQIQETQYF.

This clonotype has more than one count but fewer than ten. This rearrangement joins TRBV20-1 to TRBJ1-5; TRBD1 might be the D (5 bases). Germline V gives CDR1 DFQATT, CDR2 SNEGSKA (reference sequence). This CDR3 comprises 14 residues. Trimming cost V 2 bases and J 5 bases, with 13 bases left between them. The CDR3 nucleotides are TGCAGTGCTAGAAATAGGGGAGAGTATCAGCCCCAGCATTTT. As protein: CSARNRGEYQPQHF.

This clonotype was seen only a few times. In nucleotides, the CDR3 is TGTGCCAGCAGCTTAGCGCTAGCGGGGGCCACGTACAATGAGCAGTTCTTC. Encoded protein: CASSLALAGATYNEQFF. The V gene is TRBV7-8, the J gene TRBJ2-1, with TRBD2 matching over 10 bases. Trimming took 0 bases from V and 4 from J; bases not matched to a gene: 6. The V gene's germline CDR1 is SGHVS and CDR2 FQNEAQ. CDR3 length: 17 amino acids.

This clonotype has a count of ten or more. The V call is TRBV29-1, the J call TRBJ2-2; TRBD1 matches 12 bases. This CDR3 comprises 14 residues. Trimming removed 7 bases from V and 6 bases from J; junction bases left unmatched: 6. CDR1 SQVTM and CDR2 ANQGSEA come from the germline V gene. In DNA form, the CDR3 reads TGCAGCGCTGGGACAGGGGGCGAAGCCGGGGAGCTGTTTTTT. It encodes CSAGTGGEAGELFF.

The table lists this clonotype with a few counts. The chain links TRBV25-1 to TRBJ1-5; 7 bases are shared with TRBD1. Germline CDR1 reads MGHDK; CDR2 reads SYGVNS. J was trimmed by 7 bases and V by 5 bases; bases with no gene match: 5. The CDR3 consists of 13 residues. CDR3 DNA sequence: TGTGCCAGCAGTACAGGGGACAGACAGCCCCAGCATTTT. Translation gives CASSTGDRQPQHF.

The sample holds a few counts of this clonotype. The chain employs TRBV19 and TRBJ1-5, with D perhaps TRBD1 (6 bases). Germline CDR1 and CDR2: LNHDA and SQIVND (reference sequence). V lost 5 bases and J lost 5, with 10 bases in between. The CDR3 consists of 13 residues. The chain's CDR3 is CASSPTGYQPQHF. The CDR3, as DNA: TGTGCCAGTAGTCCCACAGGGTATCAGCCCCAGCATTTT.

Only a few counts were recorded for this clonotype. V gene TRBV7-9 combines with J gene TRBJ2-1; D not resolved. The ends were cut back, 1 base at V and 4 bases at J, with 17 bases in the middle. Germline-derived CDR1 and CDR2 are SEHNR and FQNEAQ (reference sequence). This CDR3 spans 17 amino acids. The CDR3, as DNA: TGTGCCAGCAGCTTAGACGTGACGCGGCACATGTACAATGAGCAGTTCTTC. Amino acids: CASSLDVTRHMYNEQFF.

This clonotype appeared many times. The chain joins TRBV6-5 to TRBJ2-5, with D maybe TRBD1 (6 bases). V lost 5 bases and J 1 base, leaving 14 bases between the germline ends. Germline V gene data show CDR1 as MNHEY and CDR2 as SVGAGI. The CDR3 spans 15 residues. The CDR3 reads CASSPSGTLQETQYF. The CDR3 nucleotides read TGTGCCAGCAGTCCTAGTGGGACACTCCAAGAGACCCAGTACTTC.

This clonotype was counted many times. The V call is TRBV5-1, the J call TRBJ1-1, with D perhaps TRBD1 (6 bases). V was pared by 0 bases and J by 8 bases, with 14 bases between. Germline assignment: CDR1 SGHRS and CDR2 YFSETQ. This CDR3 region has 14 residues. CDR3 sequence: CASSLGDIGGEAFF. Written as DNA, the CDR3 is TGCGCCAGCAGCTTGGGGGACATCGGGGGAGAAGCTTTCTTT.

The sample holds a few counts of this clonotype. This chain links TRBV12-3 or TRBV12-4 with TRBJ1-1; 11 nucleotides align to TRBD1. CDR3 length: 14 amino acids. J gave up 10 bases and V 5 bases, and 9 bases lay outside the gene matches. The CDR3 nucleotides are TGTGCCAGCAGTCTACGGACAGGGGGCGGCGGAGCTTTCTTT. Translating it yields CASSLRTGGGGAFF.

This clonotype was counted between two and nine times. The chain uses TRBV7-9 and TRBJ2-3; TRBD1 agrees at 10 bases. Looked up from germline, CDR1 is SEHNR and CDR2 is FQNEAQ (reference sequence). This CDR3 contains 15 residues. V was clipped by 4 bases and J by 2 bases; unmatched bases: 3. CDR3 coding DNA: TGTGCCAGCAGCTCCGGGACAGGGGCCACAGATACGCAGTATTTT. Its translation: CASSSGTGATDTQYF.

This clonotype has only a few counts. This chain uses TRBV5-1 with TRBJ1-2, with 8 positions matching TRBD1. J lost 4 bases, V lost 0 bases, and 2 bases had no gene match. The CDR3 length is 14 residues. The V gene's germline CDR1 is SGHRS and CDR2 YFSETQ. The DNA for the CDR3 is TGCGCCAGCAGCTTGGGGACAGGGATCTATGGCTACACCTTC. Its protein product is CASSLGTGIYGYTF. Complete variable domain (other parts from reference TRBV5-1 and TRBJ1-2): KAGVTQTPRYLIKTRGQQVTLSCSPISGHRSVSWYQQTPGQGLQFLFEYFSETQRNKGNFPGRFSGRQFSNSRSEMNVSTLELGDSALYLCASSLGTGIYGYTFGSGTRLTVV.

CDR3 sequence (DNA): TGTGCCAGCAGCTTAGCCCCGACTAGCGCCGAGCAGTACTTC. Its protein product is CASSLAPTSAEQYF. The rearrangement uses TRBV7-9 and TRBJ2-7, with 8 bases that match TRBD2. Germline CDR1 is SEHNR and CDR2 is FQNEAQ (reference sequence). This CDR3 has 14 residues. V gave up 0 bases and J gave up 6 bases; unmatched junction bases: 4.

This clonotype was seen ten or more times. The chain carries TRBV4-1 and TRBJ1-2; D ambiguous. The V and J ends lost 0 bases and 6 bases respectively, with 11 bases between them. Per germline, CDR1 MGHRA and CDR2 YSYEKL. This CDR3 is 14 amino acids long. CDR3: CASSQEFTPDGYTF. The CDR3 DNA reads as TGCGCCAGCAGCCAAGAGTTTACACCGGATGGCTACACCTTC.